Listed below are T cell receptor beta chains from one sample, sequenced in a study of molecular identifiers for immune sequencing clone quantification. Each CDR3 protein is one row after TCRdb ran MiXCR on the PCR reads. The table records approximately 670,000 distinct CDR3 sequences, 15% to 20% of them present only once. The sample consisted of naive CD8+ T cells from blood, with Jurkat cell RNA spiked in. These receptors were collected from a human donor in good health. Some libraries in this study had Jurkat cell RNA spiked in. CDR3s include the opening cysteine and the closing phenylalanine or tryptophan. A D gene is named only where the DNA matches it firmly. Only part of the rows carry a size: once, few, many, or a class if the clone is expanded.

D gene: .; clone size: .; V gene: TRBV25-1; J gene: TRBJ2-1; CDR3 DNA: TGTGCCAGCCGGAACATAGCGGAAAAGAAAAGCTCCTACAATGAGCAGTTCTTC; CDR3 protein: CASRNIAEKKSSYNEQFF
D gene: .; clone size: many; V gene: TRBV27; J gene: TRBJ2-2; CDR3 DNA: TGTGCCAGCAGTTTAATAGAGAACACCGGGGAGCTGTTTTTT; CDR3 protein: CASSLIENTGELFF
D gene: TRBD1; clone size: .; V gene: TRBV7-9; J gene: TRBJ2-5; CDR3 DNA: TGTGCCAGCAGCGCTTCTCAGGGGGCGGGGGAGACCCAGTACTTC; CDR3 protein: CASSASQGAGETQYF
D gene: .; clone size: .; V gene: TRBV5-3; J gene: TRBJ2-7; CDR3 DNA: TGTGCCAGCAGCTTGGGAATCGAGCGGTACTTC; CDR3 protein: CASSLGIERYF
D gene: .; clone size: .; V gene: TRBV27; J gene: TRBJ1-1; CDR3 DNA: TGTGCCAGCAGTTCCCGGGGGGCTCAGAACACTGAAGCTCTCTTT; CDR3 protein: CASSSRGAQNTEALF
D gene: TRBD1; clone size: many; V gene: TRBV5-1; J gene: TRBJ2-5; CDR3 DNA: TGCGCCAGCAGCTTGGGTTTAACAGGGGAAGAGACCCAGTACTTC; CDR3 protein: CASSLGLTGEETQYF
D gene: TRBD2; clone size: few; V gene: TRBV2; J gene: TRBJ2-7; CDR3 DNA: TGTGCCAGCAATTGGGCTAGCGGAGGGGTCGAGCAGTACTTC; CDR3 protein: CASNWASGGVEQYF
D gene: .; clone size: many; V gene: TRBV19; J gene: TRBJ1-4; CDR3 DNA: TGTGCCAGTAGTATAGTGTTTGGTGAAAAACTGTTTTTT; CDR3 protein: CASSIVFGEKLFF
D gene: TRBD1; clone size: .; V gene: TRBV6-2/TRBV6-3; J gene: TRBJ1-5; CDR3 DNA: TGTGCCAGCAGATGGGACAGTTCCTTAAATCAGCCCCAGCATTTT; CDR3 protein: CASRWDSSLNQPQHF
D gene: TRBD2; clone size: many; V gene: TRBV2; J gene: TRBJ2-3; CDR3 DNA: TGTGCCAGCAGTCGCGGCGGGAGCGAAGCTCGAGATACGCAGTATTTT; CDR3 protein: CASSRGGSEARDTQYF
D gene: .; clone size: many; V gene: TRBV9; J gene: TRBJ2-2; CDR3 DNA: TGTGCCAGCAGCCCCCGTCCAGGCTCGAACACCGGGGAGCTGTTTTTT; CDR3 protein: CASSPRPGSNTGELFF
D gene: .; clone size: few; V gene: TRBV30; J gene: TRBJ1-4; CDR3 DNA: TGTGCCTGGAGGACTTCCGGGACCACAAATGAAAAACTGTTTTTT; CDR3 protein: CAWRTSGTTNEKLFF
D gene: .; clone size: .; V gene: TRBV7-6; J gene: TRBJ2-1; CDR3 DNA: TGTGCCAGCAGCGCCCTTCCAAGGCTAGGCGATGAGCAGTTCTTC; CDR3 protein: CASSALPRLGDEQFF
D gene: .; clone size: few; V gene: TRBV6-2/TRBV6-3; J gene: TRBJ2-2; CDR3 DNA: TGTGCCAGCAGTTACTCGCGGGTCGGGGAGCTGTTTTTT; CDR3 protein: CASSYSRVGELFF
D gene: .; clone size: few; V gene: TRBV18; J gene: TRBJ1-1; CDR3 DNA: TGTGCCAGCTCACCACGAGGTCAGGCTACCATTATGAACACTGAAGCTTTCTTT; CDR3 protein: CASSPRGQATIMNTEAFF
D gene: TRBD2; clone size: few; V gene: TRBV13; J gene: TRBJ2-1; CDR3 DNA: TGTGCCAGCAGCTTAAAAGGGAGGGGTGAGCAGTTCTTC; CDR3 protein: CASSLKGRGEQFF
D gene: .; clone size: many; V gene: TRBV27; J gene: TRBJ2-3; CDR3 DNA: TGTGCCAGCAGTTTCCAGTTTGATACGCAGTATTTT; CDR3 protein: CASSFQFDTQYF
D gene: .; clone size: many; V gene: TRBV6-2/TRBV6-3; J gene: TRBJ1-5; CDR3 DNA: TGTGCCAGCGGGAGGACAGCCAGCAATCAGCCCCAGCATTTT; CDR3 protein: CASGRTASNQPQHF
D gene: TRBD2; clone size: .; V gene: TRBV4-3; J gene: TRBJ2-2; CDR3 DNA: TGCGCCAGCAGCCAAGATCGCGGGACTACGAACACCGGGGAGCTGTTTTTT; CDR3 protein: CASSQDRGTTNTGELFF
D gene: .; clone size: many; V gene: TRBV28; J gene: TRBJ1-6; CDR3 DNA: TGTGCCAGCAGTTCGCTGACAGAGCCGAATTCACCCCTCCACTTT; CDR3 protein: CASSSLTEPNSPLHF
D gene: TRBD1; clone size: many; V gene: TRBV7-9; J gene: TRBJ1-4; CDR3 DNA: TGTGCCAGCAGCTGGAGTATTTGGGACAGACAATTTGCAACTAATGAAAAACTGTTTTTT; CDR3 protein: CASSWSIWDRQFATNEKLFF
D gene: .; clone size: .; V gene: TRBV27; J gene: TRBJ2-1; CDR3 DNA: TGTGCCAGCAGTACCTTCCTGGACAATGAGCAGTTCTTC; CDR3 protein: CASSTFLDNEQFF